The sequence of this T cell receptor beta chain was determined in a study of cytomegalovirus exposure and HLA in healthy donors. Germline values: CDR1 MGHRA, CDR2 YSYEKL. This CDR3 has 15 residues. Deletions cut 8 bases from V and 4 bases from J, with 18 bases between. Study conclusions and caveats: According to a later analysis, donors in an Asian-associated ancestry cluster reportedly had fewer N-insertions than the 666-donor mean. It was confirmed in vitro that a few of the CMV-associated chains were specific for CMV antigens. A later look showed TCR association rates differing by HLA locus, highest for DRB1 and lowest for HLA-C.

Primers included in the PCR were 60 Vbeta and 13 Jbeta primers. Sequencing was performed with immunoSEQ multiplex PCR; in TCRdb, only in-frame clones are kept and a portion is missing. The sample has about 50,000 clones, around 73% seen once; the top ten hold about 3%. Remarks on this clone: Its antigen is still unknown.

Sequences were obtained from PBMCs. The rearrangement joins TRBV4-1 to TRBJ2-1; maybe TRBD1 (6 bases). This receptor was identified in a woman in her 40s in good health and CMV-seropositive. Here the CDR3 reads CASGDIRDRYNEQFF. For the CDR3, the DNA is TGCGCCAGCGGAGACATAAGAGACAGGTACAATGAGCAGTTCTTC.